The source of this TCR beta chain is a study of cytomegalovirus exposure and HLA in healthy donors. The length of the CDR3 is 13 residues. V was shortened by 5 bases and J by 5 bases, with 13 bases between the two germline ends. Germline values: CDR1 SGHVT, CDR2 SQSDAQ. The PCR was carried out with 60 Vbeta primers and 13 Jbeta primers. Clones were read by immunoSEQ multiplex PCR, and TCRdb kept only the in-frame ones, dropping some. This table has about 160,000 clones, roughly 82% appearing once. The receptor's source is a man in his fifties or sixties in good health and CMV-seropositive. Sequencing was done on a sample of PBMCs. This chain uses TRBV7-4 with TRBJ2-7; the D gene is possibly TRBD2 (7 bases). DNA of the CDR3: TGTGCCAGCAGCCCGGGGGGCCCGCACGAGCAGTACTTC. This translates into CASSPGGPHEQYF.